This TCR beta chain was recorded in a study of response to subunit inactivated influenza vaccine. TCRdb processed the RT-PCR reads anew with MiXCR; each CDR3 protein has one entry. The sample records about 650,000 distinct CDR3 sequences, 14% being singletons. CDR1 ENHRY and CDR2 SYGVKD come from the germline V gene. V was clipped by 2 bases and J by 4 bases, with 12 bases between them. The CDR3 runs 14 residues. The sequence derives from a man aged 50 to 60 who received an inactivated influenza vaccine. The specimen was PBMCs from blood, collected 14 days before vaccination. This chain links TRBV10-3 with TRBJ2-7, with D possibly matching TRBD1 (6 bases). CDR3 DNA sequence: TGTGCCATCAGTGAGCCCTCAGGGGTGTACGAGCAGTACTTC. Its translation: CAISEPSGVYEQYF.